This T cell receptor (beta chain) was observed in a study of shared clonotypes between healthy human individuals. General observations from the study: What limited the represented genetic and exposure-history diversity was the small number of donors. It was the non-shared clonotypes that had lower generation probabilities than clonotypes shared by all four donors. Clonotypes that were shared across a handful of donors made up about 5.1% of naive CD4 clonotypes.

Both subsets, CD45RA+ naive and CD45RA-negative memory, were split from the CD4+ cells. Trimming stripped 5 bases from V and 2 bases from J, with 10 bases between. The germline gives CDR1 MDHEN, CDR2 SYDVKM. CDR3 length: 13 residues. About this clone itself: Its antigen is as yet unknown.

The table came from immunoSEQ multiplex PCR; TCRdb's copy has only in-frame clones and leaves some out. The sample carries roughly 640,000 clones, over 65% recorded once. This chain links TRBV28 with TRBJ2-7; D unclear. Sequencing was performed on memory CD4+ T cells sorted from blood. Indicated subset: CD45RA-negative fraction. The sequence was collected from a woman aged 25 to 39 in good health. As DNA, the CDR3 is TGTGCCAGCAGTCCCCCCCCCGCCTACGAGCAGTACTTC. It is translated as CASSPPPAYEQYF.